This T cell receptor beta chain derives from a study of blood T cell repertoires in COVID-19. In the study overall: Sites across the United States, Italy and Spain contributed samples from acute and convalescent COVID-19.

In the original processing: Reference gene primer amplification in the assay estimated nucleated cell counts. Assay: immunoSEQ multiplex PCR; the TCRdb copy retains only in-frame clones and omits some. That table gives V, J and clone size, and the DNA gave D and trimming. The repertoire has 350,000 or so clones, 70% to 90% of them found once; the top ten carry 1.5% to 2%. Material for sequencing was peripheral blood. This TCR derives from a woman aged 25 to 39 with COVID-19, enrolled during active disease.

The DNA for the CDR3 is TGTGCCAGCAGCCTGGACAGGAAGAGAGAGACCCAGTACTTC. This gives the protein CASSLDRKRETQYF. The genes are TRBV6-5 and TRBJ2-5, with 7 bases identical to TRBD1. Unmatched junction bases numbered 8, after V lost 6 bases and J lost 4 bases. The germline gives CDR1 MNHEY, CDR2 SVGAGI. The CDR3 consists of 14 residues.